This T cell receptor beta chain was sequenced during a study of monozygotic twins with inflammatory bowel disease. General study results and limits: The inverse Simpson measure of TCRbeta diversity was lower in IBD patients than in healthy co-twins.

Comment on this clonotype: What it binds is unknown.

The UMIs carried a 6-nucleotide sample barcode, and they were added by template switching. With the 5' RACE reads reprocessed, TCRdb shows one record per CDR3 protein and no DNA. In all, the sample yields just over 300,000 distinct CDR3 sequences. Collection of a roughly 2.3 ml blood sample took place per donor. T cells were not sorted, and total RNA was isolated straight from whole blood. CDR3 size: 14 residues. Looked up from germline, CDR1 is SGHTA and CDR2 is FQGTGA. Input material: blood. The chain combines TRBV7-3 with TRBJ1-6. The TCR sequence derives from a human donor with ulcerative colitis or Crohn's disease, or a healthy co-twin of an affected twin (not recorded which). CDR3 sequence reads: CASSQSSYNSPLHF.